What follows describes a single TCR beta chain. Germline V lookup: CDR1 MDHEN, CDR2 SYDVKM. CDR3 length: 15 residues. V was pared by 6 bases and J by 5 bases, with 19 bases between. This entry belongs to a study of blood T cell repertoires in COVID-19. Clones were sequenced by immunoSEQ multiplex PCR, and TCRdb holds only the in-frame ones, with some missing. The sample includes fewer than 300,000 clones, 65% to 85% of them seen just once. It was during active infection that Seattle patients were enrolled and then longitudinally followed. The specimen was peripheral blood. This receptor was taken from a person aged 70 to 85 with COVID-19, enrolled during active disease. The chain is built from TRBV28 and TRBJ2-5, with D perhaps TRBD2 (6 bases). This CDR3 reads CASRSYRVGRETQYF. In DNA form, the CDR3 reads TGTGCCAGCAGGTCCTACCGAGTGGGGAGGGAGACCCAGTACTTC.